This T cell receptor (beta chain) was found in a study of blood T cell repertoires in COVID-19. Study in general: Spain, Italy and the United States supplied samples that represented acute and convalescent COVID-19. PBMCs, B-cell-depleted T cells, or T cells were the source of the cDNA or gDNA that made up the material.

How the authors handled the data: Nucleated cell counts were estimated from reference gene primer amplification. Sequencing used immunoSEQ multiplex PCR; TCRdb keeps in-frame clones, though not all of them. That table furnishes V, J and clone size, whereas the DNA furnished D and trimming. The sample has about 300,000 clones; 70% to 90% are singletons. The CDR3 is 15 amino acids. Per germline, CDR1 SEHNR and CDR2 FQNEAQ (reference sequence). The ends lost 2 bases at V and 1 base at J; junction bases unmatched: 4. Those enrolled in Seattle joined during active infection and were followed longitudinally afterward.

This rearrangement joins TRBV7-9 to TRBJ2-7; 8 bases are shared with TRBD1. Sequenced: peripheral blood. The sequence was collected from a woman in her forties or fifties with COVID-19, enrolled during active disease. The CDR3: CASSLPDRGSYEQYF. The CDR3 DNA reads TGTGCCAGCAGCTTACCAGACAGGGGTTCCTACGAGCAGTACTTC.